The rows below give T cell receptor beta chains drawn from one sample of a study of post-analysis software for immune sequencing data. In TCRdb, the PCR reads were re-called with MiXCR into one record per CDR3 protein. In the table there are about 200,000 distinct CDR3 sequences, 29% of which are singletons. Sequencing was carried out using blood. These receptors originate from a girl aged 2-17 years with multiple sclerosis. Each CDR3 is given without its conserved first and last residue. Expanded clones are given a class, and other clones once, few, many or no size at all.

v_gene,abundance,j_gene,CDR3aa
TRBV5-1,many,TRBJ2-7,ASSLGSGETEQY
TRBV20-1,many,TRBJ2-7,SARLGGKSYEQY
TRBV5-1,.,TRBJ1-1,ASSWGQLNTEAF
TRBV20-1,many,TRBJ2-1,SATGLAMSSYNEQF
TRBV9,.,TRBJ1-1,ASSQGATEAF
TRBV3-1,.,TRBJ1-2,ASSLGSRGVEYGHT
TRBV7-2,many,TRBJ2-1,ASRGRRSYNEQF
TRBV6-6,many,TRBJ2-7,ASSYPQAAGMGYEQY
TRBV11-2,many,TRBJ2-7,ASSPRGTGEQY
TRBV7-2,.,TRBJ2-7,ASSLRDASETYEQY
TRBV7-2,.,TRBJ2-1,ASSFLSGRAYNEQF
TRBV29-1,many,TRBJ2-3,SGNGQGVDTQY
TRBV7-6,few,TRBJ1-6,ASSLKTGVDSPPH
TRBV21-1,.,TRBJ1-6,ASGEQGTGQGSPLH
TRBV5-1,many,TRBJ2-3,ASSRQGLDTDTQY
TRBV11-2,.,TRBJ2-3,ASSFGTGLTDTQY
TRBV2,.,TRBJ2-6,ACSDPTPSGANVLT
TRBV10-3,.,TRBJ1-1,AISESPGVGTEAF
TRBV6-2/TRBV6-3,.,TRBJ2-7,ASSLREGPEQY
TRBV10-3,many,TRBJ2-5,AISEGSGGRETQY
TRBV28,.,TRBJ2-5,ASVKRGGKETQY
TRBV5-1,few,TRBJ1-1,ASSTDRPDTEAF
TRBV28,.,TRBJ2-1,ASSLALTNEQF
TRBV19,.,TRBJ1-1,ASSINMNTEAF
TRBV5-1,.,TRBJ2-2,ASSRPVEGVDTGELF
TRBV12-3/TRBV12-4,few,TRBJ1-1,ASSSVGTEAF
TRBV20-1,many,TRBJ2-1,SARVAKSEQF
TRBV5-5,many,TRBJ2-1,ASSTGTGLDEQF
TRBV28,.,TRBJ1-1,ATKTVKGEAF
TRBV5-4,many,TRBJ2-3,ASSAGTEDTQY
TRBV4-1,many,TRBJ1-4,ASSQGDRGEKLF
TRBV30,few,TRBJ2-6,AWTRDSSGANVLT
TRBV6-5,many,TRBJ1-2,ASRPTGGLGGYGYT
TRBV3-1,.,TRBJ1-2,ACSQDFGRYYGYT
TRBV5-1,few,TRBJ1-1,ASSLEGGGRTEAF
TRBV20-1,many,TRBJ2-1,SAVGRGISYNEQF
TRBV7-9,.,TRBJ1-2,ASSLEPARYGYT
TRBV28,many,TRBJ2-7,ASRTGTTLYEQY
TRBV12-3/TRBV12-4,.,TRBJ2-5,ASSPKARPYNEQY
TRBV28,few,TRBJ2-1,ASSFPTVSGRSSSYDEQF
TRBV5-1,many,TRBJ2-5,ASSLNRAQETQY
TRBV18,.,TRBJ2-3,ASSKRLAEPTDTQY
TRBV29-1,many,TRBJ2-1,SVDSSSGTSVYNEQF
TRBV28,many,TRBJ1-2,ASRTGLGGYT
TRBV7-9,many,TRBJ2-3,ASSLGELAATDTQY
TRBV6-1,.,TRBJ1-4,ASTIVSTNEKLF
TRBV12-3/TRBV12-4,many,TRBJ1-5,ASSTGQSNQPQH
TRBV12-3/TRBV12-4,.,TRBJ2-3,ASRRAASTDTQY
TRBV5-1,.,TRBJ1-3,ASSIGPHSGNTIY
TRBV27,many,TRBJ1-2,ASSLRQGIGGYT
TRBV29-1,few,TRBJ1-1,SVEKRQVGTEAF
TRBV27,few,TRBJ2-1,ASSFFTSHATSRLEQF
TRBV12-3/TRBV12-4,.,TRBJ1-1,ASSSLSGGYTEAF
TRBV20-1,many,TRBJ2-1,SARDRTSGSSYNEQF